One and the same sample provided the 14 T cell receptor beta chains below, sequenced in a study of cytomegalovirus exposure and HLA in healthy donors. The PCR used 60 Vbeta and 13 Jbeta primers. The assay was immunoSEQ multiplex PCR, and TCRdb's table has in-frame clones only and misses some. Among about 130,000 clones, around 80% were seen once, and the ten largest hold around 2.2%. Input material: PBMCs. The receptors were sampled from a man younger than 45 in good health and CMV-seronegative.

This clone turned up a few times. The rearrangement joins TRBV29-1 to TRBJ1-1; 9 bases match TRBD1. CDR1 and CDR2 from the germline V gene are SQVTM and ANQGSEA. CDR3 length equals 15 residues. Losses at the gene ends were 6 bases for V and 2 bases for J; bases not matched to a gene: 10. CDR3 sequence reads: CSVAGGTGKNTEAFF. DNA for the CDR3: TGCAGCGTCGCTGGGGGGACAGGGAAAAACACTGAAGCTTTCTTT.

This chain connects TRBV28 to TRBJ2-5, with a tentative D call TRBD1 (5 bases). The tail of the sequence fits TRBJ2-7 better, so the J call may be wrong. Germline V gene sequence: CDR1 MDHEN, CDR2 SYDVKM. This CDR3 has 15 residues. Here the CDR3 DNA reads TGTGCCAGCAGTTTTTTCGCGGCTCAGGGTGGCGAGCAGTACTTC. Its translation: CASSFFAAQGGEQYF.

This rearrangement joins TRBV29-1 to TRBJ1-2; D is possibly TRBD1 (5 bases). Germline V gene lookup returns CDR1 SQVTM and CDR2 ANQGSEA. Between the trimmed V and J ends, which lost 7 bases and 7 bases, there was a span of 16 bases. CDR3 length equals 12 residues. The CDR3 is CSAEFPGGGYTF. As DNA, the CDR3 is TGCAGCGCCGAATTCCCCGGGGGTGGCTACACCTTC. Together with reference TRBV29-1 and TRBJ1-2, the CDR3 gives the full variable domain: SAVISQKPSRDICQRGTSLTIQCQVDSQVTMMFWYRQQPGQSLTLIATANQGSEATYESGFVIDKFPISRPNLTFSTLTVSNMSPEDSSIYLCSAEFPGGGYTFGSGTRLTVV.

The rearrangement links TRBV18 to TRBJ2-1, with TRBD1 matching 10 bases. Germline V gives CDR1 KGHSH, CDR2 LQKENI. The CDR3 sequence is 16 residues long. J lost 2 bases, V lost 5 bases, and 6 bases had no gene match. The CDR3 sequence is CASSTKGQGTYNEQFF. CDR3 nucleotide sequence: TGTGCCAGCTCAACTAAGGGACAGGGGACCTACAATGAGCAGTTCTTC.

The chain links TRBV18 to TRBJ2-3; the match to TRBD2 covers 12 bases. The CDR3 runs 16 residues. J was trimmed by 2 bases and V by 3 bases; bases with no gene match: 3. Germline lookup yields CDR1 KGHSH and CDR2 LQKENI. The CDR3 spells CASSPWTSGVTDTQYF. In DNA form, the CDR3 reads TGTGCCAGCTCACCTTGGACTAGCGGGGTCACAGATACGCAGTATTTT.

This chain joins TRBV5-6 and TRBJ2-3; tentative D call: TRBD1 (5 bases). The ends were cut back, 4 bases at V and 5 bases at J, with 11 bases in the middle. The CDR3 spans 13 residues. CDR1 and CDR2 (germline): SGHDT, YYEEEE. As DNA, the CDR3 is TGTGCCAGCAGCCCAGGGCCAGGAGATACGCAGTATTTT. Protein product: CASSPGPGDTQYF.

This clone was found a few times. The chain couples TRBV5-6 to TRBJ2-7; TRBD1 agrees at 7 bases. Germline assignment: CDR1 SGHDT and CDR2 YYEEEE. Trimming cost V 4 bases and J 1 base; bases outside gene matches: 5. This CDR3 region has 14 residues. The chain's CDR3 is CASSLQGESYEQYF. The CDR3 coding sequence is TGTGCCAGCAGCCTTCAGGGGGAGTCCTACGAGCAGTACTTC.

The chain combines TRBV29-1 with TRBJ1-1, with TRBD1 identical over 7 bases. V shed 1 base and J 6 bases; nucleotides not matched to a gene: 8. Per the germline V gene, CDR1 is SQVTM and CDR2 is ANQGSEA. The CDR3 is made up of 14 amino acids. CDR3 DNA sequence: TGCAGCGTTGAAGGGGGACAGTCTGTCGCTGAAGCTTTCTTT. Protein sequence: CSVEGGQSVAEAFF.

This clone was picked up one time. CDR3 coding DNA: TGTGCCAGCAGCTTACTCAGGGCAGAGACCCAGTACTTC. Translating gives CASSLLRAETQYF. V and J are TRBV7-2 and TRBJ2-5; the D gene is possibly TRBD1 (5 bases). The germline CDR1 and CDR2 sequences are SGHTA and FQGNSA. CDR3 length: 13 amino acids. With 2 bases removed from V and 4 bases from J, the gap between germline ends came to 8 bases.

The V and J genes are TRBV9 and TRBJ1-2; TRBD1 agrees at 7 bases. CDR1 is SGDLS and CDR2 is YYNGEE in the germline V gene. The J segment lost 8 bases and the V segment lost 1 base, leaving 11 bases of the junction unmatched. The CDR3 extends over 15 amino acids. CDR3 in DNA: TGTGCCAGCAGCGTAATGCAAAATCAGGGGGGCGGCTACACCTTC. Translation: CASSVMQNQGGGYTF. Full variable domain (remainder filled in from reference TRBV9 and TRBJ1-2): DSGVTQTPKHLITATGQRVTLRCSPRSGDLSVYWYQQSLDQGLQFLIQYYNGEERAKGNILERFSAQQFPDLHSELNLSSLELGDSALYFCASSVMQNQGGGYTFGSGTRLTVV.

The gene calls are TRBV11-3 and TRBJ2-7, with D tentatively TRBD2 (5 bases). With 5 bases removed from V and 1 base from J, the gap between germline ends came to 15 bases. CDR1 and CDR2 (germline): SGHNT, YENEEA. The CDR3 is made up of 15 amino acids. The CDR3 region is CASSPSDGGSYEQYF. The CDR3, as DNA: TGTGCCAGCAGCCCCTCTGACGGAGGATCCTACGAGCAGTACTTC. Together with reference TRBV11-3 and TRBJ2-7, the CDR3 gives the full variable domain: EAGVVQSPRYKIIEKKQPVAFWCNPISGHNTLYWYLQNLGQGPELLIRYENEEAVDDSQLPKDRFSAERLKGVDSTLKIQPAELGDSAVYLCASSPSDGGSYEQYFGPGTRLTVT.

This clone was recorded once. J is TRBJ2-1 and V is TRBV4-2; D call uncertain. CDR3 length equals 14 residues. V was clipped by 1 base and J by 9 bases, with 13 bases between them. CDR1 LGHNA and CDR2 YNFKEQ come from the germline V gene. The CDR3 DNA follows: TGTGCCAGCAGCCAAGTTCAGGTCGGTCCTGAGCAGTTCTTC. Residues: CASSQVQVGPEQFF.

The chain is built from TRBV6-6 and TRBJ2-1; TRBD2 matches 9 bases. CDR3 length: 16 residues. Germline V lookup: CDR1 MNHNY, CDR2 SVGAGI (reference sequence). J was trimmed by 3 bases and V by 0 bases; bases with no gene match: 3. This CDR3 reads CASSYSPREGYNEQFF. DNA of the CDR3: TGTGCCAGCAGTTACTCCCCGCGGGAGGGCTACAATGAGCAGTTCTTC.

V gene TRBV28 combines with J gene TRBJ2-1, with 10 positions matching TRBD2. The CDR3 contains 15 residues. Trimming removed 3 bases from V and 5 bases from J; junction bases left unmatched: 4. Germline lookup yields CDR1 MDHEN and CDR2 SYDVKM. CDR3 residues: CASSFRSGRDNEQFF. DNA for the CDR3: TGTGCCAGCAGTTTCCGAAGCGGGAGGGACAATGAGCAGTTCTTC.